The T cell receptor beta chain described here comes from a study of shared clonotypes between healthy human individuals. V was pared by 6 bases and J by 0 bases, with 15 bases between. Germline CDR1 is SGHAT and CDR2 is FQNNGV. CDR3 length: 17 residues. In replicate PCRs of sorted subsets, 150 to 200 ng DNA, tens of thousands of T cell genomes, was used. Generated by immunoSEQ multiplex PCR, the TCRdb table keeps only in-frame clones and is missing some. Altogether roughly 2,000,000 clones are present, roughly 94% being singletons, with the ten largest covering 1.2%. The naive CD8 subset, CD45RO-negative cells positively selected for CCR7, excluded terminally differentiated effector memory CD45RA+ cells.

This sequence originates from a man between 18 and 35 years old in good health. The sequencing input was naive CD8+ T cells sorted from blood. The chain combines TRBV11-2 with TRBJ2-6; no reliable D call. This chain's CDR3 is CASSQFPASSGANVLTF. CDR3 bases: TGTGCCAGCAGTCAATTCCCCGCTAGCTCTGGGGCCAACGTCCTGACTTTC.